The 23 T cell receptor beta chains reported below all come from one sample, sequenced in a study of T cell responses to AZD1222 COVID-19 vaccine. The assay was immunoSEQ multiplex PCR, and TCRdb's table has in-frame clones only and misses some. Of some 140,000 clones listed, roughly 85% are singletons. Sequenced material: peripheral blood, taken 28 days after the second dose of the MenACWY control vaccine. Source of these receptors: an adult who received the MenACWY meningococcal vaccine as a control.

This clone was detected a few times. The J gene is TRBJ2-3, the V gene TRBV6-6; 10 bases agree with TRBD2. V shed 5 bases, J shed 1 base, and the junction held 12 bases outside the gene matches. Germline V gene sequence: CDR1 MNHNY, CDR2 SVGAGI (reference sequence). The CDR3 extends over 18 amino acids. In DNA form, the CDR3 reads TGTGCCAGCAGTCAAAAGAGGGCTAGCGGGGGTGGCACAGATACGCAGTATTTT. It yields the protein CASSQKRASGGGTDTQYF.

The J gene is TRBJ1-6, the V gene TRBV29-1, with unresolved D. CDR3 length: 14 amino acids. The V gene's germline CDR1 is SQVTM and CDR2 ANQGSEA. Trimming removed 7 bases from V and 6 bases from J, with 16 bases in between. CDR3 amino acids: CSASNGQLNSPLHF. The CDR3, as DNA: TGCAGCGCCTCAAACGGGCAGCTTAATTCACCCCTCCACTTT.

V gene TRBV24-1 combines with J gene TRBJ1-2; 7 bases map to TRBD1. From germline, CDR1 is KGHDR and CDR2 SFDVKD. The CDR3 length is 14 residues. V shed 6 bases, J shed 4 bases, and the junction held 7 bases outside the gene matches. The CDR3 region is CATSTNRGVYGYTF. The DNA of the CDR3 is TGTGCCACCAGTACGAACAGGGGAGTCTATGGCTACACCTTC.

This sequence joins TRBV6-2 or TRBV6-3 and TRBJ2-1, with no clear D. V lost 0 bases and J lost 9, with 18 bases in between. The CDR3 totals 16 residues. Germline CDR1 MNHEY, CDR2 SVGEGT. The CDR3 here is CASSYSRGRTEGEQFF. In DNA, the CDR3 is TGTGCCAGCAGTTACTCTCGTGGTAGAACTGAAGGTGAGCAGTTCTTC.

The J gene is TRBJ1-2, the V gene TRBV20-1; possible D gene TRBD1, 5 bases. Germline lookup yields CDR1 DFQATT and CDR2 SNEGSKA (reference sequence). The CDR3 is 11 amino acids. V was clipped by 7 bases and J by 7 bases, with 13 bases between them. The CDR3 protein is CSVSQGGGYTF. The DNA of the CDR3 is TGCAGTGTCAGTCAGGGTGGTGGCTACACCTTC.

This chain links TRBV19 with TRBJ2-7; 16 positions agree with TRBD2. V shed 5 bases, J shed 4 bases, and the junction held 11 bases outside the gene matches. CDR1 LNHDA and CDR2 SQIVND come from the germline V gene (reference sequence). The length of the CDR3 is 18 residues. The CDR3, as DNA: TGTGCCAGTAGTTCAAATACCGGGACTAGCGGGAGGGTTTACGAGCAGTACTTC. This gives the protein CASSSNTGTSGRVYEQYF.

The chain uses TRBV6-2 or TRBV6-3 and TRBJ2-2, with 9 bases identical to TRBD2. CDR1 and CDR2 (germline): MNHEY, SVGEGT. CDR3 length: 16 residues. The trim removed 5 bases at V and 7 bases at J, leaving 11 bases unmatched. CDR3 sequence (DNA): TGTGCCAGCAGTCCATATAGCGGGAGTTATGGCGGGGAGCTGTTTTTT. This encodes CASSPYSGSYGGELFF.

The chain couples TRBV5-1 to TRBJ2-6; unclear D gene. Germline CDR1 SGHRS, CDR2 YFSETQ. The CDR3 runs 17 residues. Trimming took 1 base from V and 0 from J, leaving 11 bases between them. CDR3 sequence: CASSLRDVSSGANVLTF. Here the CDR3 DNA reads TGCGCCAGCAGCTTGCGCGACGTAAGCTCTGGGGCCAACGTCCTGACTTTC.

This clone was counted a single time. The rearrangement joins TRBV4-1 to TRBJ2-5; D might be TRBD1 (6 bases). Trimming shortened V by 3 bases and J by 1 base, and 9 bases separated the two germline ends. CDR1 and CDR2 from the germline V gene are MGHRA and YSYEKL. CDR3 length: 14 residues. CDR3 nucleotides: TGCGCCAGCAGCCAGAGGACAGTCCAAGAGACCCAGTACTTC. It is translated as CASSQRTVQETQYF.

This clone showed up just once. The chain uses TRBV2 and TRBJ1-2; D gene ambiguous. V lost 10 bases, J lost 2 bases, and 26 bases lay in between. The CDR3 spans 17 residues. CDR1 is SNHLY and CDR2 is FYNNEI in the germline V gene. CDR3 in DNA: TGTGCCACCAAACGGGGTGTAGGGTTCAGACTCAACTATGGCTACACCTTC. This encodes CATKRGVGFRLNYGYTF.

This chain uses TRBV6-6 with TRBJ1-5, with a weak D call TRBD1 (5 bases). This CDR3 has 13 residues. In germline, CDR1 is MNHNY, CDR2 SVGAGI (reference sequence). The ends were cut back, 10 bases at V and 3 bases at J, with 13 bases in the middle. CDR3 sequence (DNA): TGTGCCACCGGTGGGACCTCCAATCAGCCCCAGCATTTT. This sequence encodes CATGGTSNQPQHF.

The J gene is TRBJ1-2, the V gene TRBV4-1, with 8 bases identical to TRBD1. V lost 5 bases to trimming and J lost 3 bases; unmatched junction nucleotides: 8. The CDR3 extends over 15 amino acids. Germline V CDR1 and CDR2: MGHRA, YSYEKL. The DNA of the CDR3 is TGCGCCAGCAGCGGACAGACAGGGGCGGACTATGGCTACACCTTC. This encodes CASSGQTGADYGYTF.

This rearrangement joins TRBV5-1 to TRBJ1-2; D is perhaps TRBD1 (6 bases). The V gene's germline CDR1 is SGHRS and CDR2 YFSETQ. V was shortened by 0 bases and J by 8 bases, with 14 bases between the two germline ends. The CDR3 is 14 amino acids. CDR3: CASSLVLTGGGYTF. The DNA of the CDR3 is TGCGCCAGCAGCTTGGTCCTGACAGGTGGGGGCTACACCTTC. The variable domain in full, completed from reference TRBV5-1 and TRBJ1-2, reads KAGVTQTPRYLIKTRGQQVTLSCSPISGHRSVSWYQQTPGQGLQFLFEYFSETQRNKGNFPGRFSGRQFSNSRSEMNVSTLELGDSALYLCASSLVLTGGGYTFGSGTRLTVV.

The chain combines TRBV5-3 with TRBJ2-2; 9 bases fit TRBD1. TRBV5-3 is classed as an ORF, of uncertain function. Trimming removed 3 bases from V and 5 bases from J; junction bases left unmatched: 5. The CDR3 has 15 residues. DNA for the CDR3: TGTGCCAGAAGCTCTCCGGGACAGGGAACCGGGGAGCTGTTTTTT. Protein product: CARSSPGQGTGELFF.

This clone appeared a few times. In DNA, the CDR3 is TGTGCCAGCAGCCAAATTAGGCAGGGGCAGCCCCAGCATTTT. It encodes CASSQIRQGQPQHF. This rearrangement joins TRBV28 to TRBJ1-5; possibly TRBD1 for D (6 bases). Germline-derived CDR1 and CDR2 are MDHEN and SYDVKM. V was trimmed by 6 bases and J by 7 bases, leaving 16 bases between them. This CDR3 region has 14 residues.

The CDR3 DNA sequence: TGTGCCAGCAGTCGACAGGGGGCCTACGAGCAGTACTTC. Translation gives CASSRQGAYEQYF. This chain connects TRBV27 to TRBJ2-7, with TRBD1 identical over 9 bases. The germline CDR1 and CDR2 sequences are MNHEY and SMNVEV (reference sequence). The CDR3 has 13 residues. Losses at the gene ends were 5 bases for V and 2 bases for J; bases not matched to a gene: 1.

J is TRBJ2-2 and V is TRBV5-1; no clear D. Germline assignment: CDR1 SGHRS and CDR2 YFSETQ. The CDR3 is 14 residues long. Trimming removed 4 bases from V and 4 bases from J, with 11 bases in between. The CDR3 spells CASSLGSSTGELFF. The CDR3 DNA reads as TGCGCCAGCAGCCTGGGGTCGAGCACCGGGGAGCTGTTTTTT.

V gene TRBV2 combines with J gene TRBJ1-2, with 7 bases fitting TRBD1. The CDR3 is made up of 14 amino acids. Trimming at V came to 6 bases and at J to 2 bases, leaving 6 bases not matched to a gene. Germline loops: CDR1 SNHLY, CDR2 FYNNEI. The CDR3 protein is CASSFQGDNYGYTF. CDR3 bases: TGTGCCAGCAGCTTTCAGGGGGACAACTATGGCTACACCTTC.

This chain connects TRBV7-8 to TRBJ2-1, with unresolved D. The germline V and J ends were trimmed by 1 base and 4 bases, with 5 bases remaining between them. This CDR3 is 13 amino acids long. Germline V CDR1 and CDR2: SGHVS, FQNEAQ. The CDR3 DNA sequence: TGTGCCAGCAGCTTAGTTGAGTACAATGAGCAGTTCTTC. Translating it yields CASSLVEYNEQFF.

The chain combines TRBV28 with TRBJ1-5; D gene uncertain. V lost 7 bases and J 6 bases, leaving 10 bases between the germline ends. The CDR3 is 12 amino acids. In germline, CDR1 is MDHEN, CDR2 SYDVKM. CDR3 sequence: CASTPPGQPQHF. In nucleotides, the CDR3 is TGTGCCAGCACCCCGCCGGGTCAGCCCCAGCATTTT.

This clone was detected once. The V and J genes are TRBV12-3 or TRBV12-4 and TRBJ1-2; the D gene is possibly TRBD1 (5 bases). V gave up 6 bases and J gave up 8 bases, with 16 bases separating them. The CDR3 totals 13 residues. In DNA, the CDR3 is TGTGCCAGCAGCCCTGATGGGGGTCGGGGCTACACCTTC. Translating gives CASSPDGGRGYTF.

This chain joins TRBV11-2 and TRBJ2-1, with D possibly TRBD2 on 5 matching bases. Germline CDR1 SGHAT, CDR2 FQNNGV. V dropped 1 base and J dropped 5 bases, with 18 bases sitting between them. This CDR3 has 17 residues. CDR3 sequence reads: CASSLVLVPPQDNEQFF. In DNA, the CDR3 is TGTGCCAGCAGCTTAGTACTAGTCCCTCCCCAGGACAATGAGCAGTTCTTC.

The chain links TRBV15 to TRBJ2-5; D is uncertain. The V gene's germline CDR1 is LNHNV and CDR2 YYDKDF (reference sequence). Trimming took off 0 bases at V and 0 bases at J, with 8 bases between the two ends. The CDR3 loop spans 15 amino acids. The CDR3 spells CATSRDRADQETQYF. In DNA, the CDR3 is TGTGCCACCAGCAGAGATCGGGCGGACCAAGAGACCCAGTACTTC.